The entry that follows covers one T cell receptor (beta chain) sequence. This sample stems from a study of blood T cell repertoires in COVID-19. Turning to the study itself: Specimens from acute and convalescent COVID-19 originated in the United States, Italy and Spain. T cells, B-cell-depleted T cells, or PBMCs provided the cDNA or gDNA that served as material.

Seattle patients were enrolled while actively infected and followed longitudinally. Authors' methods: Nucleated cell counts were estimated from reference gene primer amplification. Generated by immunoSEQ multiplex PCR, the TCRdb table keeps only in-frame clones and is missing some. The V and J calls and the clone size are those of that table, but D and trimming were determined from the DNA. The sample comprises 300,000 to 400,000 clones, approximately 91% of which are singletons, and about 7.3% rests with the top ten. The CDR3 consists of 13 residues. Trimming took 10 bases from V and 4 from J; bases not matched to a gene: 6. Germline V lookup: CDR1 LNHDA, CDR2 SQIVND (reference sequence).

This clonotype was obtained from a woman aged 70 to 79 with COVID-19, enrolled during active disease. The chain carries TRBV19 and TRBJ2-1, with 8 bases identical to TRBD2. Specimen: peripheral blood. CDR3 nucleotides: TGTGCCACTAGGAGCGGGGGTTACAATGAGCAGTTCTTC. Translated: CATRSGGYNEQFF.